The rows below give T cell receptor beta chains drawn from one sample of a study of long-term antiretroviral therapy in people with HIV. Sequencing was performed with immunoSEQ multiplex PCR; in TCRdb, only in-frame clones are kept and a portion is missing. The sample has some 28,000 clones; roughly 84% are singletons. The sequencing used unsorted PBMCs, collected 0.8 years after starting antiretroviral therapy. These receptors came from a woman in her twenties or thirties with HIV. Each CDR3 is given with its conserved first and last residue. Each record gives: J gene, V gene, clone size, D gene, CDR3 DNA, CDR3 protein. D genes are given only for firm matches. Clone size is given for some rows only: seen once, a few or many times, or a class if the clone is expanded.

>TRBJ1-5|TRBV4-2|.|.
TGTGCCAGCAGCCGTAGGTCGGGAGGTAGCAATCAGCCCCAGCATTTT
CASSRRSGGSNQPQHF
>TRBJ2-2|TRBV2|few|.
TGTGCCAGCAGTGTCAGGGATGCCGGGGAGCTGTTTTTT
CASSVRDAGELFF
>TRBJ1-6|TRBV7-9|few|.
TGTGCCAGCAGCAAGGAGGGACGCGGTTCACCCCTCCACTTT
CASSKEGRGSPLHF
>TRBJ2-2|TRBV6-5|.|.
TGTGCCAGCAGCTCAGGACGGTACTTAACCGGGGAGCTGTTTTTT
CASSSGRYLTGELFF
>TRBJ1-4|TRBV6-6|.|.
TGTGCCAGCAGTTACTCGGGGGCAACTAATGAAAAACTGTTTTTT
CASSYSGATNEKLFF
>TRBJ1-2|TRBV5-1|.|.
TGCGCCAGCAGCTTAGAAGGGGCAGTTAACTATGGCTACACCTTC
CASSLEGAVNYGYTF
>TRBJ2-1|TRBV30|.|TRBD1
TGTGCCTGGAGTGAGGGGACAGTAAATGAGCAGTTCTTC
CAWSEGTVNEQFF
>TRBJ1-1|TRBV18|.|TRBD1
TGTGCCAGCTCACCAGGACAGGAGGTGAACACTGAAGCTTTCTTT
CASSPGQEVNTEAFF
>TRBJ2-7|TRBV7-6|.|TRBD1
TGTGCCAGCAGCCCTACGACAGGGACCTACGAGCAGTACTTC
CASSPTTGTYEQYF
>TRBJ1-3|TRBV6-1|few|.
TGTGCCAGCAGAGACTCTGGAAACACCATATATTTT
CASRDSGNTIYF
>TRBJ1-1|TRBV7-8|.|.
TGTGCCAGCAGCTCGGGAGAGGGGTTGCTGGGCACTGAAGCTTTCTTT
CASSSGEGLLGTEAFF
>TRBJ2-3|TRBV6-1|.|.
TGTGCCAGCAGTGAGGCCGGGTCTTCGTTCGGCGCAGATACGCAGTATTTT
CASSEAGSSFGADTQYF
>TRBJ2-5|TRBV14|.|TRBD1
TGTGCCAGCAGCCAAAACAGGGGGCCCCAAGAGACCCAGTACTTC
CASSQNRGPQETQYF
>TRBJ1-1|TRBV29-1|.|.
TGCAGCGTTGAGCTACAGGTCGACACTGAAGCTTTCTTT
CSVELQVDTEAFF
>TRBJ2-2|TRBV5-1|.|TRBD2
TGCGCCAGCAGAGAAGCGGGGGCTCCTAACACCGGGGAGCTGTTTTTT
CASREAGAPNTGELFF
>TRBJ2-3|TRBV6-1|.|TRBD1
TGTGCCACGGGACAGGGCTTCACAGATACGCAGTATTTT
CATGQGFTDTQYF
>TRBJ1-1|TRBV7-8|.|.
TGTGCCAGCAGCTTAGAACAAAGGGGCCGGCGGACTGAAGCTTTCTTT
CASSLEQRGRRTEAFF
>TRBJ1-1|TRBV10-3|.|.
TGTGCCATGGGCCGGTCTTCAGGGTCCACTGAAGCTTTCTTT
CAMGRSSGSTEAFF
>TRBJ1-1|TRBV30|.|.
TGTGCCTGGAGTGTACGGGGCCTCACTGAAGCTTTCTTT
CAWSVRGLTEAFF
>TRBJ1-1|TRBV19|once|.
TGTGCCAGTAGTTCCCTCAGGGCTGAAGCTTTCTTT
CASSSLRAEAFF
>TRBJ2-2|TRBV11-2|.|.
TGTGCCAGCAGCTTAAAGGGTCCCAGGGTCTTGGACACCGGGGAGCTGTTTTTT
CASSLKGPRVLDTGELFF
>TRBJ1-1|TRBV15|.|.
TGTGCCACCAGCAGAGAAATGGATATAATGGCTTTCTTT
CATSREMDIMAFF
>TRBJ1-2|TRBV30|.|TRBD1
TGTGCCTGGAGTGAGACAGGGGGCGCGGATGGCTACACCTTC
CAWSETGGADGYTF
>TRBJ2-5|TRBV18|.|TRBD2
TGTGCCAGCTCACCTGGGATCAGCGGGGAAGAGACCCAGTACTTC
CASSPGISGEETQYF
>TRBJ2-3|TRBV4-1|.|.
TGCGCCAGCAGCCAAGCCGCCGGCAGGGGTCCAGATACGCAGTATTTT
CASSQAAGRGPDTQYF
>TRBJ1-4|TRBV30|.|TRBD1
TGTGCCTGGGGATCTGGGACAGGGGGAAATGAAAAACTGTTTTTT
CAWGSGTGGNEKLFF
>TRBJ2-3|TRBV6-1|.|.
TGTGCCAGCAGTGTATCGGATACGCAGTATTTT
CASSVSDTQYF
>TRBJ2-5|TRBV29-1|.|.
TGCAGCGTGGGTGGGGTACTCCTCCAAGAGACCCAGTACTTC
CSVGGVLLQETQYF
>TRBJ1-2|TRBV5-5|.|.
TGTGCCAGCAGTTATGACAGAACTAACTATGGCTACACCTTC
CASSYDRTNYGYTF
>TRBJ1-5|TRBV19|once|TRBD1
TGTGCCAGTAGTGTAACAGGGGGAGGTCAGCCCCAGCATTTT
CASSVTGGGQPQHF
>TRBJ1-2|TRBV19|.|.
TGTGCCAGTAGTTGGGCAGGGAACTATGGCTACACCTTC
CASSWAGNYGYTF
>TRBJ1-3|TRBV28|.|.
TGTGCCAGCAGGGGAGACATCAACACCATATATTTT
CASRGDINTIYF
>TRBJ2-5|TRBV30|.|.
TGTGCCTGGAGTGTACTAGAGAATCAAGAGACCCAGTACTTC
CAWSVLENQETQYF
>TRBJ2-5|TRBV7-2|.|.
TGTGCCAGCAGCTTAGAAAGGGGGGAGACCCAGTACTTC
CASSLERGETQYF
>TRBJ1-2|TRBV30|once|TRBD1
TGTGCCTGGGAAGAAACAGACAGGGCTGGCTACACCTTC
CAWEETDRAGYTF
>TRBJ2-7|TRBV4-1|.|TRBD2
TGCGCCAGCAGCCAAGGAGACGGGAGGAGCTCCTACGAGCAGTACTTC
CASSQGDGRSSYEQYF
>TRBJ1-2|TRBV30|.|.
TGTGCCTGGAGTTTAACGCCCAGGAGGTATGGCTACACCTTC
CAWSLTPRRYGYTF
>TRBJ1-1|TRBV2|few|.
TGTGCCAGCCCCGCGACAGACAACTACAACACTGAAGCTTTCTTT
CASPATDNYNTEAFF
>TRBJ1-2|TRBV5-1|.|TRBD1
TGCGCCAGCAGCCGGGACAGGGGCTATGGCTACACCTTC
CASSRDRGYGYTF
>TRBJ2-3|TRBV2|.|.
TGTGCCAGCAGTTTCCAGGGGCGACCAGATACGCAGTATTTT
CASSFQGRPDTQYF